Included here is one T cell receptor beta chain sequence, with context. This specimen comes from a study of cytomegalovirus exposure and HLA in healthy donors. PCR primers comprised 60 Vbeta and 13 Jbeta primers. Methods used by the authors: Later analysis identified approximately 88 million unique TCR beta chains, approximately 11 million shared. Repertoires were generated with immunoSEQ multiplex PCR, while TCRdb's copy carries only in-frame clones and drops some. V, J and clone size derive from that table, while D and trimming were established from the DNA sequence. The sample includes some 96,000 clones, more than 70% of them seen just once. V was clipped by 4 bases and J by 2 bases; unmatched bases: 5. The CDR3 totals 17 residues. Germline V CDR1 and CDR2: MGHRA, YSYEKL. Healthy individuals who donated bone marrow served as the donors.

This TCR was recovered from a woman aged 60-75 years in good health and CMV-seropositive. The chain has TRBV4-1 and TRBJ2-1; the match to TRBD2 covers 13 bases. What was sequenced was PBMCs. CDR3 coding DNA: TGCGCCAGCAGCCGGACTAGCGGGAGAGGACCCTACAATGAGCAGTTCTTC. Its translation: CASSRTSGRGPYNEQFF.